This T cell receptor (beta chain) was captured by sequencing in a study of cytomegalovirus exposure and HLA in healthy donors. Points from the study as a whole: The classifier was said to identify cytomegalovirus status with high specificity and sensitivity. The investigators catalogued 150 to 200 TCR beta chains as cytomegalovirus-associated.

A single count supports this clone. Its antigen is as yet unknown. The V gene's germline CDR1 is SGDLS and CDR2 YYNGEE. The V and J ends lost 0 bases and 9 bases, in that order; junction bases with no gene match: 4. This CDR3 region has 15 residues. Sequencing was performed with immunoSEQ multiplex PCR; in TCRdb, only in-frame clones are kept and a portion is missing. The profile shows 110,000 or so clones, roughly nine tenths of them singletons. The TCR originated in a man between 18 and 29 years old in good health and CMV-seropositive. The J gene is TRBJ1-6, the V gene TRBV9; TRBD1 agrees at 9 bases. Specimen: PBMCs. CDR3 sequence reads: CASSVETGGGSPLHF. The CDR3 DNA reads TGTGCCAGCAGCGTAGAAACAGGGGGCGGTTCACCCCTCCACTTT. The complete variable domain, with remaining parts taken from reference TRBV9 and TRBJ1-6, reads DSGVTQTPKHLITATGQRVTLRCSPRSGDLSVYWYQQSLDQGLQFLIQYYNGEERAKGNILERFSAQQFPDLHSELNLSSLELGDSALYFCASSVETGGGSPLHFGNGTRLTVT.